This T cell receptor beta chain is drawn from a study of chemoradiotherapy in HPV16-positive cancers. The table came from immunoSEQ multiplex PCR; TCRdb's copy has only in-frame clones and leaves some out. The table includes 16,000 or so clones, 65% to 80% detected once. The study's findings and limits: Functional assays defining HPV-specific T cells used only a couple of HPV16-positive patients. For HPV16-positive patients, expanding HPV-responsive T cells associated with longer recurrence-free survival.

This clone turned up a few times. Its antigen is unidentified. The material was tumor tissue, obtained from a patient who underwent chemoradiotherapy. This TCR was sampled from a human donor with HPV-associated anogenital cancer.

CDR3 residues: CAWSVEPIYGYTF. The CDR3 DNA reads TGTGCCTGGAGTGTAGAGCCTATCTATGGCTACACCTTC. This sequence joins TRBV30 and TRBJ1-2; no clear D gene. The CDR3 loop spans 13 amino acids. Trimming took 0 bases from V and 4 from J, leaving 9 bases between them. Germline lookup yields CDR1 GTSNPN and CDR2 SVGIG (reference sequence).